This TCR beta chain was captured in a study of Tregs in tolerant kidney transplant recipients. Remarks on this clone: Relative to the germline gene, one junction end is altered; a read error may explain this.

This CDR3 is 12 amino acids long. Germline V gene lookup returns CDR1 SGHNT and CDR2 YYREEE (reference sequence). Profiling relied on immunoSEQ multiplex PCR, and the TCRdb table lists in-frame clones only, not all of them. This sample has 75,000 to 100,000 clones, with more than 90% found just once. The TCR sequence derives from a human donor in good health. Material for sequencing was CD8+ T cells from blood. The chain combines TRBV5-4 with TRBJ1-2; D perhaps matches TRBD1 (5 bases). CDR3 coding DNA: TGTGCCAGCCGCTTGGGGGGGAGTGGCTACACCTTC. It specifies CASRLGGSGYTF.